These 25 T cell receptor beta chains were sequenced from one sample in a study of shared clonotypes between healthy human individuals. Measured with immunoSEQ multiplex PCR; TCRdb has only the in-frame clones, and not every one. The data contain fewer than 2.5 million clones, over 85% of them singletons. Sequenced: naive CD4+ T cells from PBMCs. Described subset: CD45RA+ positively selected. The source of these receptors is a man aged 18 to 29 in good health. Some clones in this sample may be carry-over from other donors' samples.

This chain joins TRBV6-5 and TRBJ2-7; maybe TRBD2 (7 bases). This CDR3 comprises 14 residues. Germline V CDR1 and CDR2: MNHEY, SVGAGI. The V and J ends lost 6 bases and 1 base respectively, with 13 bases between them. This CDR3 is CASSLEGGSYEQYF. DNA for the CDR3: TGTGCCAGCAGCCTCGAGGGGGGGTCCTACGAGCAGTACTTC.

This chain links TRBV5-1 with TRBJ2-7; 9 positions match TRBD1. CDR1 and CDR2 from the germline V gene are SGHRS and YFSETQ. With V trimmed by 4 bases and J by 3 bases, 11 bases remained unmatched. The CDR3 consists of 16 residues. The CDR3 DNA is TGCGCCAGCAGCCAGGGGCCGGGACAGGGTGACTACGAGCAGTACTTC. This encodes CASSQGPGQGDYEQYF.

Turning to this clone: The same CDR3 arises from other DNA sequences in this sample as well. The chain employs TRBV19 and TRBJ1-5; D unresolved. Germline V lookup: CDR1 LNHDA, CDR2 SQIVND (reference sequence). The CDR3 length is 13 residues. The ends were cut back, 0 bases at V and 2 bases at J, with 2 bases in the middle. Here the CDR3 reads CASSIEGNQPQHF. CDR3 coding DNA: TGTGCCAGTAGTATAGAGGGCAATCAGCCCCAGCATTTT.

The chain has TRBV6-1 and TRBJ2-3; tentatively, D is TRBD1 (6 bases). The CDR3 covers 15 residues. V lost 4 bases and J 3 bases, leaving 14 bases between the germline ends. Germline loops: CDR1 MNHNS, CDR2 SASEGT. The DNA of the CDR3 is TGTGCCAGCAGTGGTTCAGGGGTGCGTACAGATACGCAGTATTTT. Protein product: CASSGSGVRTDTQYF.

This clone was counted once. V and J are TRBV9 and TRBJ1-2; 7 bases line up with TRBD1. Germline-derived CDR1 and CDR2 are SGDLS and YYNGEE. V lost 3 bases and J lost 3; bases outside the gene matches: 5. The CDR3 is made up of 14 amino acids. DNA of the CDR3: TGTGCCAGCAGCGAGACAGGGTCCTACTATGGCTACACCTTC. The encoded protein is CASSETGSYYGYTF.

V gene TRBV7-9 combines with J gene TRBJ1-2, with 8 bases fitting TRBD1. V shed 5 bases, J shed 0 bases, and the junction held 14 bases outside the gene matches. The CDR3 has 18 residues. Germline CDR1 and CDR2: SEHNR and FQNEAQ (reference sequence). This CDR3 reads CASSPGSGRGHTNYGYTF. As DNA, the CDR3 is TGTGCCAGCAGCCCGGGGAGTGGCAGGGGGCATACTAACTATGGCTACACCTTC.

The count of this clone is one. The genes are TRBV30 and TRBJ1-1, with D uncertain. V was shortened by 4 bases and J by 1 base, with 13 bases between the two germline ends. The V gene's germline CDR1 is GTSNPN and CDR2 SVGIG (reference sequence). The CDR3 totals 14 residues. In DNA, the CDR3 is TGTGCCTGGAACCTCCTGGGAAGGAACACTGAAGCTTTCTTT. Translating it yields CAWNLLGRNTEAFF.

In this sample, this clone turned up once. J is TRBJ1-1 and V is TRBV19; D is uncertain. The CDR3 is 12 amino acids. Germline lookup yields CDR1 LNHDA and CDR2 SQIVND (reference sequence). Trimming stripped 4 bases from V and 5 bases from J, with 8 bases between. CDR3 DNA sequence: TGTGCCAGTAGTACGCCGTGGACTGAAGCTTTCTTT. Translating it yields CASSTPWTEAFF.

Points on this clone: The same CDR3 arises from other DNA sequences in this sample as well. The chain combines TRBV7-2 with TRBJ1-1; D ambiguous. The CDR3 runs to 13 residues. Germline V gives CDR1 SGHTA, CDR2 FQGNSA. Trimming shortened V by 2 bases and J by 1 base, and 5 bases separated the two germline ends. CDR3 protein: CASSLSGNTEAFF. CDR3 bases: TGTGCCAGCAGCTTATCTGGGAACACTGAAGCTTTCTTT.

The gene calls are TRBV10-3 and TRBJ2-2; D is unresolved. V lost 6 bases, J lost 0 bases, and 8 bases lay in between. The CDR3 covers 14 residues. Looked up from germline, CDR1 is ENHRY and CDR2 is SYGVKD. CDR3 coding DNA: TGTGCCATCAGCTTTGGACCGAACACCGGGGAGCTGTTTTTT. Its translation is CAISFGPNTGELFF.

This clone was observed a single time. This sequence joins TRBV30 and TRBJ1-1, with D uncertain. Trimming removed 1 base from V and 5 bases from J, with 14 bases in between. Germline V gene lookup returns CDR1 GTSNPN and CDR2 SVGIG (reference sequence). This CDR3 is 14 amino acids long. The CDR3 nucleotides read TGTGCCTGGAGTGGGGCAATCCGAGGGACTGAAGCTTTCTTT. It specifies CAWSGAIRGTEAFF.

This clone was detected once. The chain links TRBV6-6 to TRBJ1-2, with TRBD1 identical over 7 bases. Germline V lookup: CDR1 MNHNY, CDR2 SVGAGI (reference sequence). Trimming took 5 bases from V and 4 from J; bases not matched to a gene: 10. The CDR3 is made up of 15 amino acids. In DNA, the CDR3 is TGTGCCAGCAGTCGAATGCAGGGGGGAGGCTATGGCTACACCTTC. It translates to CASSRMQGGGYGYTF.

A note on this clone: This sample includes further DNA sequences coding for the same CDR3. The chain joins TRBV5-1 to TRBJ1-1; D gene ambiguous. The V and J ends lost 0 bases and 2 bases respectively, with 5 bases between them. Germline CDR1 reads SGHRS; CDR2 reads YFSETQ. CDR3 size: 13 residues. For the CDR3, the DNA is TGCGCCAGCAGCTTGGAGGCAAACACTGAAGCTTTCTTT. It encodes CASSLEANTEAFF.

The CDR3 reads CASSGLTSGANVLTF. CDR3 nucleotides: TGTGCCAGCAGTGGTTTGACCTCTGGGGCCAACGTCCTGACTTTC. The chain recombines TRBV25-1 with TRBJ2-6; D is ambiguous. The CDR3 length is 15 residues. V gave up 4 bases and J gave up 0 bases, with 7 bases separating them. Germline V gene data show CDR1 as MGHDK and CDR2 as SYGVNS. Combining the CDR3 with reference TRBV25-1 and TRBJ2-6 gives the whole variable domain EADIYQTPRYLVIGTGKKITLECSQTMGHDKMYWYQQDPGMELHLIHYSYGVNSTEKGDLSSESTVSRIRTEHFPLTLESARPSHTSQYLCASSGLTSGANVLTFGAGSRLTVL.

The V and J genes are TRBV19 and TRBJ1-4, with TRBD1 as a possible D gene (5 bases). The CDR3 length is 15 residues. Looked up from germline, CDR1 is LNHDA and CDR2 is SQIVND (reference sequence). Trimming pared 5 bases from V and 1 base from J, leaving 11 bases between. The CDR3 coding sequence is TGTGCCAGTAGTTTGACCGGGGGAACTAATGAAAAACTGTTTTTT. Protein product: CASSLTGGTNEKLFF. Complete variable domain (other parts from reference TRBV19 and TRBJ1-4): DGGITQSPKYLFRKEGQNVTLSCEQNLNHDAMYWYRQDPGQGLRLIYYSQIVNDFQKGDIAEGYSVSREKKESFPLTVTSAQKNPTAFYLCASSLTGGTNEKLFFGSGTQLSVL.

The V call is TRBV28, the J call TRBJ1-2, with TRBD1 matching over 7 bases. Germline lookup yields CDR1 MDHEN and CDR2 SYDVKM. The CDR3 loop spans 16 amino acids. Trimming at V came to 6 bases and at J to 2 bases, leaving 12 bases not matched to a gene. The CDR3 is CASSIFGTVFNYGYTF. In DNA form, the CDR3 reads TGTGCCAGCAGCATCTTTGGGACAGTCTTCAACTATGGCTACACCTTC.

Worth noting for this clone: Other DNA sequences in this sample translate to the same CDR3. V is TRBV9 and J is TRBJ1-4, with a possible D match to TRBD1 (6 bases). CDR3 size: 14 residues. Trimming stripped 3 bases from V and 4 bases from J, with 10 bases between. Germline values: CDR1 SGDLS, CDR2 YYNGEE. DNA of the CDR3: TGTGCCAGCAGCGCGACAGGCCTTAATGAAAAACTGTTTTTT. It yields the protein CASSATGLNEKLFF. The complete variable domain, with remaining parts taken from reference TRBV9 and TRBJ1-4, reads DSGVTQTPKHLITATGQRVTLRCSPRSGDLSVYWYQQSLDQGLQFLIQYYNGEERAKGNILERFSAQQFPDLHSELNLSSLELGDSALYFCASSATGLNEKLFFGSGTQLSVL.

CDR3: CATSRRLAGGANTGELFF. The CDR3 region has the DNA TGTGCCACCAGCAGAAGACTAGCGGGAGGGGCGAACACCGGGGAGCTGTTTTTT. J is TRBJ2-2 and V is TRBV15; 14 bases match TRBD2. From germline, CDR1 is LNHNV and CDR2 YYDKDF (reference sequence). J was trimmed by 0 bases and V by 2 bases; bases with no gene match: 2. The CDR3 loop spans 18 amino acids.

As regards this clone: Other nucleotide sequences in the sample specify the same CDR3. This sequence joins TRBV2 and TRBJ2-3; D gene uncertain. Looked up from germline, CDR1 is SNHLY and CDR2 is FYNNEI. This CDR3 has 12 residues. V lost 3 bases to trimming and J lost 1 base, with 2 bases between them. The CDR3 DNA reads as TGTGCCAGCAGTGACCGCACAGATACGCAGTATTTT. Residues: CASSDRTDTQYF. Together with reference TRBV2 and TRBJ2-3, the CDR3 gives the full variable domain: EPEVTQTPSHQVTQMGQEVILRCVPISNHLYFYWYRQILGQKVEFLVSFYNNEISEKSEIFDDQFSVERPDGSNFTLKIRSTKLEDSAMYFCASSDRTDTQYFGPGTRLTVL.

The CDR3 DNA follows: TGTGCCAGCAGTTTTAGAGGGGCCAAAAACATTCAGTACTTC. It specifies CASSFRGAKNIQYF. The gene calls are TRBV28 and TRBJ2-4, with D tentatively TRBD2 (5 bases). V gave up 3 bases and J gave up 1 base, with 7 bases separating them. In germline, CDR1 is MDHEN, CDR2 SYDVKM. The CDR3 runs to 14 residues.

J is TRBJ2-7 and V is TRBV5-1; maybe TRBD1 (6 bases). CDR1 SGHRS and CDR2 YFSETQ come from the germline V gene. The CDR3 sequence is 15 residues long. Trimming removed 0 bases from V and 4 bases from J, with 14 bases in between. The CDR3 region is CASSLVWQGQYEQYF. In nucleotides, the CDR3 is TGCGCCAGCAGCTTGGTTTGGCAGGGGCAATACGAGCAGTACTTC.

J is TRBJ2-5 and V is TRBV7-2, with unresolved D. Trimming stripped 5 bases from V and 5 bases from J, with 15 bases between. The CDR3 consists of 14 residues. Germline V gene data show CDR1 as SGHTA and CDR2 as FQGNSA. Here the CDR3 reads CASSQTSTWETQYF. CDR3 nucleotide sequence: TGTGCCAGCAGCCAAACCTCTACGTGGGAGACCCAGTACTTC.

The chain joins TRBV5-1 to TRBJ2-1, with 11 positions matching TRBD2. Germline V gene data show CDR1 as SGHRS and CDR2 as YFSETQ. Trimming took 2 bases from V and 7 from J; bases not matched to a gene: 5. The CDR3 spans 15 residues. Written as DNA, the CDR3 is TGCGCCAGCAGCTTTAGCGGGAGGGCCGTGAATGAGCAGTTCTTC. It translates to CASSFSGRAVNEQFF.

This chain uses TRBV30 with TRBJ1-2, with TRBD1 matching over 8 bases. V lost 0 bases to trimming and J lost 8 bases; unmatched junction nucleotides: 2. Per germline, CDR1 GTSNPN and CDR2 SVGIG (reference sequence). The CDR3 has 12 amino acids. The chain's CDR3 is CAWSVWTGGYTF. The CDR3 coding sequence is TGTGCCTGGAGTGTATGGACAGGGGGCTACACCTTC.

The rearrangement links TRBV18 to TRBJ1-3; 10 bases agree with TRBD1. CDR3 length: 18 residues. CDR1 and CDR2 from the germline V gene are KGHSH and LQKENI. The junction had 8 bases not matched to a gene; V was cut back by 3 bases and J by 0 bases. CDR3 nucleotide sequence: TGTGCCAGCTCACCGACTTGGGACAGGGGCATCTCTGGAAACACCATATATTTT. Translated, it gives CASSPTWDRGISGNTIYF.